This TCR beta chain was recorded in a study of monozygotic twins with cystic fibrosis. Background on the study: With about 15 PCR cycles, barcoded libraries came from around 2.9 micrograms of fragmented DNA.

Study-wide results and limits: Monozygotic CF twins shared more identical nucleotide clonotypes than unrelated patients. Median Simpson clonality of 0.0095 suggested naive T cells predominated. In 13 of 16 pairs, V gene usage was closest to the co-twin's.

In regard to this clone: Its specificity is unknown.

TCRdb's table, derived via immunoSEQ multiplex PCR, lists solely in-frame clones and lacks some. Of fewer than 30,000 clones listed, 90% were seen once; the top ten hold about 0.54%. Sequences were obtained from blood. This clonotype was obtained from a girl aged 2-10 years with cystic fibrosis.

The CDR3 DNA sequence: TGTGCCAGCAGCTTGGACAGTAACTATGGCTACACCTTC. Its translation: CASSLDSNYGYTF. The rearrangement joins TRBV5-4 to TRBJ1-2, with D unresolved. CDR1 SGHNT and CDR2 YYREEE come from the germline V gene (reference sequence). V was cut by 0 bases and J by 1 base, with 4 bases left in between. The CDR3 consists of 13 residues.